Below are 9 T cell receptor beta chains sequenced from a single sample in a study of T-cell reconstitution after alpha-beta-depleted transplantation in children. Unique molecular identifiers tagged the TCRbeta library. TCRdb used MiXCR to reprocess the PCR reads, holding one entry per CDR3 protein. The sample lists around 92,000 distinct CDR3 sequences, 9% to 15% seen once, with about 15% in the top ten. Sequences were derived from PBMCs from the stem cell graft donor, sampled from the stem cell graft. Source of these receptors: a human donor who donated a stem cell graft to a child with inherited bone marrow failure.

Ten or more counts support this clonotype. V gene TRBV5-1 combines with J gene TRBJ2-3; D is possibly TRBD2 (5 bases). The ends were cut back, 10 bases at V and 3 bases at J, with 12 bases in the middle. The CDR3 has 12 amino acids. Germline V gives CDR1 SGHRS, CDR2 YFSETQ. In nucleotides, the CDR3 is TGCGCCTCGTCAGCGGATACAGATACGCAGTATTTT. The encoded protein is CASSADTDTQYF.

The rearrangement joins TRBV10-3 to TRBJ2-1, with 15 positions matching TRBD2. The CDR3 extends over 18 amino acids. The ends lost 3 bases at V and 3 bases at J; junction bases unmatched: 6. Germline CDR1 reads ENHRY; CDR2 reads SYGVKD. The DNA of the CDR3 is TGTGCCATCAGTGAAGGACTAGCGGGGGGGTCTTTCTACAATGAGCAGTTCTTC. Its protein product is CAISEGLAGGSFYNEQFF.

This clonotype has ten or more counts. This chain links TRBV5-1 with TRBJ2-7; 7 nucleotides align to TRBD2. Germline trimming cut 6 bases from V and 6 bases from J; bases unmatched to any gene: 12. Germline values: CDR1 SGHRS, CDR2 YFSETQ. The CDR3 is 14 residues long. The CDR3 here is CASKDVGGYVEQYF. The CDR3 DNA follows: TGCGCCAGCAAGGACGTGGGAGGGTACGTCGAGCAGTACTTC.

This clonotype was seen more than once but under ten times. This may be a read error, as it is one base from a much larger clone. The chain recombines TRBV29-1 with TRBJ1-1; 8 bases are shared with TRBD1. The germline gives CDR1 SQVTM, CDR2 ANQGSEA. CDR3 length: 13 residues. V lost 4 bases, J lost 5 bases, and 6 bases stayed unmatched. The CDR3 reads CSVGGQAWTEAFF. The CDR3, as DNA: TGCAGCGTTGGGGGACAGGCGTGGACTGAAGCTTTCTTT.

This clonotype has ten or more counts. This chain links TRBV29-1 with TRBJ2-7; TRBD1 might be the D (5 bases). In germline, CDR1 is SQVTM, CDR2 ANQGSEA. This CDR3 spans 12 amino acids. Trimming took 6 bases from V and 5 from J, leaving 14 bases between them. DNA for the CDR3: TGCAGCGTCCTCGTCAGGGAAGACGAGCAGTACTTC. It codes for CSVLVREDEQYF.

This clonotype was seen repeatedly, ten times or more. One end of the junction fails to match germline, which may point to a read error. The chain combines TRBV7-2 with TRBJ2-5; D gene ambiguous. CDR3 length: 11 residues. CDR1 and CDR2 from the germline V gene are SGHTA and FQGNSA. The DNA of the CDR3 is TGCGCCAGCAGCTTGGCAGAGACCCAGTACTTC. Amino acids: CASSLAETQYF.

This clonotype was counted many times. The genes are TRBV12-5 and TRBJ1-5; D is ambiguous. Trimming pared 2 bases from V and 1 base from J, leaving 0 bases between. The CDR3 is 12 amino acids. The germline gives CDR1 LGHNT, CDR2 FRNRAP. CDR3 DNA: TGTGCTAGTGGTTTGAGCAATCAGCCCCAGCATTTT. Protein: CASGLSNQPQHF.

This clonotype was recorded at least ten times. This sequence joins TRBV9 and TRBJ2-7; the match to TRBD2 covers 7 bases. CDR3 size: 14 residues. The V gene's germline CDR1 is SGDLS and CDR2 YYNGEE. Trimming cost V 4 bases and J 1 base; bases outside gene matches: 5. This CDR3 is CASSLRGGSYEQYF. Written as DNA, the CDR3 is TGTGCCAGCAGCCTCCGCGGGGGTTCCTACGAGCAGTACTTC.

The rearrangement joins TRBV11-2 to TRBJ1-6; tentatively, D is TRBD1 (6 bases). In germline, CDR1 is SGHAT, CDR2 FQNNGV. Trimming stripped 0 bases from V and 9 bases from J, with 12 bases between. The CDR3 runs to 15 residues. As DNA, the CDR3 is TGTGCCAGCAGCTTAGACGGGGGGGCAGGTTCACCCCTCCACTTT. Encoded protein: CASSLDGGAGSPLHF.